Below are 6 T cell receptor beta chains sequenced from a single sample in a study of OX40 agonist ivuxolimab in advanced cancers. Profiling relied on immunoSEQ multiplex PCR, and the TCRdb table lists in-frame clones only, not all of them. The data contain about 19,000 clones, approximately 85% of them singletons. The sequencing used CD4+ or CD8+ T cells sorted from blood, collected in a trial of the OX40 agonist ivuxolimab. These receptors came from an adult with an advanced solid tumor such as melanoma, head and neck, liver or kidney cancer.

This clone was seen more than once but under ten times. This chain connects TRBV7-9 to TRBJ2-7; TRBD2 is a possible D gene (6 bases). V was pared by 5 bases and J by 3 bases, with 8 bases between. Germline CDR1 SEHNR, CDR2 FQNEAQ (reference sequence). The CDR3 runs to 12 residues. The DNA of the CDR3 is TGTGCCAGCAGCCCGGGACTCTACGAGCAGTACTTC. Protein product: CASSPGLYEQYF.

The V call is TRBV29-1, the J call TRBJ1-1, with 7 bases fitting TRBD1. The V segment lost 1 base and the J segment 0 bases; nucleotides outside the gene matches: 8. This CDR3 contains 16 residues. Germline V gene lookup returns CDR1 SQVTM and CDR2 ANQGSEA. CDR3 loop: CSVEGQGVTMNTEAFF. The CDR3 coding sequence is TGCAGCGTTGAAGGTCAGGGGGTCACAATGAACACTGAAGCTTTCTTT.

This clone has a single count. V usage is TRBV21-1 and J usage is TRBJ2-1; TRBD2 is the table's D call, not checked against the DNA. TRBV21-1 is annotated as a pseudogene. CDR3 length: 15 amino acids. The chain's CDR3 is CASSKALVLGNEQFF. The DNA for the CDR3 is TGTGCCAGCAGCAAAGCGTTAGTGCTAGGTAATGAGCAGTTCTTC.

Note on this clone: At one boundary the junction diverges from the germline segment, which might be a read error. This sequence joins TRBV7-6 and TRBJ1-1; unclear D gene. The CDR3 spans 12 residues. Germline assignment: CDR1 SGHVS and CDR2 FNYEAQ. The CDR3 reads CASALGNAEAFF. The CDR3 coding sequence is TGTGCCAGCGCACTGGGGAACGCTGAAGCTTTCTTT.

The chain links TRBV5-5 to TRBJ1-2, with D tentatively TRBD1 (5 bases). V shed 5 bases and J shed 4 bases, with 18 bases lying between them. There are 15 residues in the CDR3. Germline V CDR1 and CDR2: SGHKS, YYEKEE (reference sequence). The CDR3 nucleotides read TGTGCCAGCAGTCCCGGACCGGGGCTAGGCTATGGCTACACCTTC. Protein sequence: CASSPGPGLGYGYTF.

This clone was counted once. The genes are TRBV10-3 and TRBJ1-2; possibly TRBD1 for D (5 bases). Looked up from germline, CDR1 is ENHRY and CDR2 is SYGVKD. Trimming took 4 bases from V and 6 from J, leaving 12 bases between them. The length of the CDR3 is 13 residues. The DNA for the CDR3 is TGTGCCATCAGTGCCCCGGGGCTCGATGGCTACACCTTC. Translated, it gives CAISAPGLDGYTF.